The rows below give T cell receptor beta chains drawn from one sample of a study of blood T cell repertoires in COVID-19. Measured with immunoSEQ multiplex PCR; TCRdb has only the in-frame clones, and not every one. The sample includes about 150,000 clones, approximately 80% of them seen just once. Sequencing was performed on peripheral blood. Source of these receptors: a woman aged 50 to 60 with acute or convalescent COVID-19. Both conserved end residues are trimmed from each CDR3. Clone size, where shown, is once, few, many, or a class for clones that have expanded.

j_gene | v_gene | abundance | CDR3aa
TRBJ2-2 | TRBV7-7 | NA | ASSSFNTGELF
TRBJ1-2 | TRBV5-4 | NA | ASSWGHLNYGYT
TRBJ2-2 | TRBV7-3 | NA | ASKASGGLNTGELF
TRBJ1-5 | TRBV12-3/TRBV12-4 | NA | ASRRGGSQPQH
TRBJ2-1 | TRBV28 | NA | ASTNGGGQSYNEQF
TRBJ2-1 | TRBV7-3 | NA | ASSRGQNGNEQF
TRBJ2-7 | TRBV5-4 | few | ASSLGSNSGDYEQY
TRBJ2-7 | TRBV20-1 | NA | SAGGSYEQY
TRBJ2-7 | TRBV7-2 | NA | ASSFRTGWGEQY
TRBJ1-1 | TRBV6-2/TRBV6-3 | few | ASSSPQGASTPKAF
TRBJ1-5 | TRBV6-5 | NA | ASSPDRNQPQH
TRBJ1-2 | TRBV7-2 | NA | ASSTRDSSYGYT
TRBJ1-4 | TRBV21-1 | once | ASSLRATTNEKLF
TRBJ1-2 | TRBV30 | NA | AWSVRRVGGDYT
TRBJ1-1 | TRBV10-3 | NA | ATKFTGWADRDMNTEAF
TRBJ2-7 | TRBV10-3 | NA | ASHTGDSEQY
TRBJ1-4 | TRBV3-1/TRBV3-2 | NA | ASSQRQGGEKLF
TRBJ1-6 | TRBV24-1 | NA | ATSDTQSGFYDSPLH
TRBJ1-1 | TRBV5-1 | NA | ASGPGQGVPEAF
TRBJ1-3 | TRBV5-1 | NA | ASSLGDNGNTIY
TRBJ2-5 | TRBV5-4 | NA | ASSSPTSGLYQETQY
TRBJ1-1 | TRBV7-2 | NA | ASSLFGGDTEAF
TRBJ2-7 | TRBV27 | once | ASSLSPYRTSGSSYEQY
TRBJ2-7 | TRBV6-6 | NA | ASSYTRDRDYEQY
TRBJ1-5 | TRBV7-6 | NA | ASSPWTGGINQPQH
TRBJ2-2 | TRBV9 | NA | ASSVIPLSGGAGTGELF
TRBJ2-5 | TRBV5-4 | NA | ASSFRGGSETQY
TRBJ2-7 | TRBV2 | NA | ASSDSTIRGEQY
TRBJ1-1 | TRBV6-1 | NA | ASSEIENTEAF
TRBJ1-2 | TRBV21-1 | once | ASSKDTGGIWGYT
TRBJ2-2 | TRBV5-8 | NA | ASRTSAFGELF
TRBJ1-2 | TRBV9 | NA | ASSARQGLYGYT
TRBJ1-1 | TRBV10-3 | NA | AISEFEPLNTEAF
TRBJ2-3 | TRBV25-1 | NA | ASSIGGGRTDTQY
TRBJ1-1 | TRBV13 | NA | ASSLGLEGRGSKAF
TRBJ1-4 | TRBV21-1 | NA | ASSLFPGQDHEKLF
TRBJ2-7 | TRBV5-1 | NA | ASSFLDSSYEQY
TRBJ2-7 | TRBV2 | NA | ASSGPTSGGTYEQY
TRBJ2-2 | TRBV7-2 | NA | ASSQLAGDTGELF
TRBJ2-1 | TRBV29-1 | NA | SVERESALNEQF
TRBJ1-2 | TRBV3-1/TRBV3-2 | once | ASSQGTQGYT
TRBJ2-7 | TRBV6-5 | NA | ASSPAGVTVEQY
TRBJ1-6 | TRBV28 | once | ASMETVNSPLH
TRBJ2-1 | TRBV7-3 | once | ASSLGSGRTGNEQF
TRBJ1-1 | TRBV7-9 | NA | ASSLGQAKNTEAF
TRBJ2-5 | TRBV7-3 | once | ASSLLAGQETQY
TRBJ1-2 | TRBV5-6 | NA | ASSGNRGAMGGYT
TRBJ1-5 | TRBV6-2/TRBV6-3 | once | ASSQSFTGRNQPQH
TRBJ1-2 | TRBV7-2 | NA | ASGPEDREYYGYT
TRBJ1-6 | TRBV9 | NA | ASSKEASSYNSPLH
TRBJ1-2 | TRBV6-2/TRBV6-3 | NA | ASSRGSSNYGYT